The rows below give T cell receptor beta chains drawn from one sample of a study of T-cell memory formation after mild COVID-19. TCRdb processed the 5' RACE reads anew with MiXCR; each CDR3 protein has one entry. The repertoire holds around 420,000 distinct CDR3 sequences, with roughly a quarter as singletons. Sequencing used PBMCs or a T cell subset sorted from them (not recorded which). These receptors originate from an adult woman who had mild COVID-19 (a few samples of this study predate the infection). Cell type and time point are not known. CDR3s leave out the opening cysteine and the closing phenylalanine or tryptophan.

j_gene	len	v_gene	CDR3aa
TRBJ2-3	16	TRBV3-1	ASSQGRGVGVGTDTQY
TRBJ2-5	12	TRBV7-2	ASSLAGPQETQY
TRBJ2-1	16	TRBV3-1	ASSLLSFGTGSGNEQF
TRBJ1-1	12	TRBV20-1	SARQGWGGLEAF
TRBJ1-6	12	TRBV12-3/TRBV12-4	ASSLGAANSPLH
TRBJ2-3	13	TRBV24-1	ATSDRDALRDTQY
TRBJ2-2	13	TRBV20-1	SAKSRTGATGELF
TRBJ1-2	13	TRBV5-1	ASSGGRTGGGGYT
TRBJ2-3	11	TRBV5-1	ASSLDGTDTQY
TRBJ2-3	12	TRBV7-6	ASSLGGPTDTQY
TRBJ2-3	13	TRBV2	ASSEISGTTDTQY
TRBJ2-1	15	TRBV7-6	ASSLYPEVTGHNEQF
TRBJ2-7	12	TRBV19	ASSPDRLAYEQY
TRBJ1-4	11	TRBV18	ASFWTTNEKLF
TRBJ2-2	12	TRBV6-5	ASRLQVYTGELF
TRBJ2-2	13	TRBV7-9	ASSLSTANTGELF
TRBJ2-7	13	TRBV19	ASSIGWDPIYEQY
TRBJ1-6	14	TRBV4-2	ASSQDYGRDNSPLH
TRBJ2-5	10	TRBV6-1	ASNPGQETQY
TRBJ1-1	11	TRBV2	ASRKKINTEAF
TRBJ1-6	10	TRBV5-4	ASSLRGAPLH
TRBJ2-5	15	TRBV12-3/TRBV12-4	ASRRDRGRRGSETQY
TRBJ2-5	14	TRBV7-6	ASSPRGGRVEETQY
TRBJ1-4	14	TRBV3-1	ASSQDRVTTNEKLF
TRBJ2-3	9	TRBV29-1	SDYQGDTQY
TRBJ2-7	11	TRBV7-6	ASSLGLAYEQY
TRBJ1-1	13	TRBV6-1	ASSEGDGGVTEAF
TRBJ1-2	13	TRBV2	ASNAEDRGNYGYT
TRBJ2-1	12	TRBV6-2/TRBV6-3	ASGTSGAYNEQF
TRBJ1-2	14	TRBV5-6	ASSSPSGGPLSGYT
TRBJ2-5	11	TRBV5-1	ASSLGDAETQY
TRBJ2-1	14	TRBV5-8	ASSIPGLVASSEQF
TRBJ1-2	13	TRBV7-9	ASSDGRSSNYGYT
TRBJ2-7	10	TRBV24-1	ATSGDSHEQY
TRBJ1-6	12	TRBV12-3/TRBV12-4	ASSYGTANSPLH
TRBJ2-3	11	TRBV5-1	ASSAGTLSTQY
TRBJ1-4	17	TRBV7-8	ASSLGGPRNAQNNDGLF
TRBJ2-5	16	TRBV20-1	SARGIPHQDRVQETQY
TRBJ1-5	11	TRBV6-5	ASSHGQTQPQH
TRBJ2-7	14	TRBV10-3	AISESPGQETYEQY
TRBJ2-3	11	TRBV6-1	ASTAGGGDTQY
TRBJ1-5	13	TRBV7-2	ASSLGGFSNQPQH
TRBJ2-2	10	TRBV12-3/TRBV12-4	ASSLSAGELF
TRBJ1-2	13	TRBV11-3	ASSLVDTENYGYT
TRBJ2-7	14	TRBV28	ASSELQGRSSYEQY
TRBJ2-2	15	TRBV6-2/TRBV6-3	ASRTPDRGRDTGELF
TRBJ2-7	11	TRBV5-1	ASSLNGAHEQY
TRBJ2-2	14	TRBV4-2	ASSQDLLAGTGELF
TRBJ2-5	10	TRBV7-8	ASSWYQETQY
TRBJ2-1	14	TRBV20-1	SAVSRGGLVYNEQF
TRBJ1-1	12	TRBV7-9	ASSLFTDNTEAF
TRBJ2-7	13	TRBV10-3	AISEPGTGGYEQY
TRBJ1-1	13	TRBV6-5	ASSYRGQQNTEAF
TRBJ2-7	14	TRBV7-6	ASSFQDSGSSYEQY
TRBJ2-2	14	TRBV5-6	ASSFLKNWYTGELF
TRBJ1-5	13	TRBV12-3/TRBV12-4	ASSWGGASNQPQH
TRBJ2-7	11	TRBV12-3/TRBV12-4	ASSLIGGRVQY